The 9 T cell receptor beta chains listed next were all sequenced from one sample in a study of blood T cell repertoires in COVID-19 (dated by TCRdb to the early 2020s). Preparation of the library involved the immunoSEQ multiplex PCR assay. In its TCRdb copy, this immuneACCESS table keeps in-frame sequences only and misses some clones. Where compared with another copy, unresolved V genes explain less than half of these, and the others have no known cause. Within this sample are about 480,000 clones, with 70% to 90% of them counted one time only. In total, the top ten clones hold 7.8% of the sample. Sequencing was done on a sample of peripheral blood. These receptors were taken from a woman between 45 and 60 years old with COVID-19, enrolled during active disease.

The chain recombines TRBV5-4 with TRBJ1-3, with D possibly TRBD1 on 5 matching bases. Germline loops: CDR1 SGHNT, CDR2 YYREEE (reference sequence). The V gene lost 2 bases and the J gene lost 2 bases, with 11 bases spanning the gap. The CDR3 extends over 15 amino acids. CDR3 nucleotides: TGTGCCAGCAGCTTTGCAAGGGGCACTGGAAACACCATATATTTT. This codes for CASSFARGTGNTIYF.

The V gene is TRBV7-2, the J gene TRBJ2-7; tentatively, D is TRBD2 (5 bases). Germline CDR1 reads SGHTA; CDR2 reads FQGNSA. V gave up 5 bases and J gave up 0 bases, with 11 bases separating them. The CDR3 loop spans 14 amino acids. CDR3 sequence: CASSQAVHSYEQYF. CDR3 in DNA: TGTGCCAGCAGCCAAGCGGTTCACTCCTACGAGCAGTACTTC.

The rearrangement links TRBV2 to TRBJ2-5; TRBD1 might be the D (5 bases). The CDR3 is made up of 14 amino acids. V dropped 8 bases and J dropped 2 bases, with 15 bases sitting between them. Per germline, CDR1 SNHLY and CDR2 FYNNEI. This chain's CDR3 is CASLVEKGQETQYF. CDR3 sequence (DNA): TGTGCCAGCTTAGTGGAGAAGGGGCAAGAGACCCAGTACTTC.

The V gene is TRBV5-8, the J gene TRBJ2-7, with TRBD2 as a possible D gene (6 bases). V lost 3 bases, J lost 2 bases, and 12 bases lay in between. CDR3 length: 14 amino acids. Germline V lookup: CDR1 SGHTS, CDR2 YDEGEE. CDR3 sequence: CASSYPGGAYEQYF. For the CDR3, the DNA is TGTGCCAGCAGCTATCCAGGAGGGGCCTACGAGCAGTACTTC.

J is TRBJ2-1 and V is TRBV11-3; a weak D match, TRBD2 (5 bases). Trimming cost V 4 bases and J 7 bases, with 20 bases left between them. Germline V gene lookup returns CDR1 SGHNT and CDR2 YENEEA. The CDR3 is 16 residues long. The CDR3 bases are TGTGCCAGCAGCTATAATTTTTTGGACTCATCTAATGAGCAGTTCTTC. This encodes CASSYNFLDSSNEQFF.

The chain links TRBV5-1 to TRBJ2-1; 12 bases align to TRBD2. Germline CDR1 reads SGHRS; CDR2 reads YFSETQ. The CDR3 is made up of 19 amino acids. V shed 0 bases, J shed 0 bases, and the junction held 7 bases outside the gene matches. The CDR3 loop reads CASSLVGTSGLGSYNEQFF. CDR3 bases: TGCGCCAGCAGCTTGGTGGGGACTAGCGGGTTGGGCTCCTACAATGAGCAGTTCTTC.

This chain connects TRBV30 to TRBJ1-2; 10 positions agree with TRBD1. V gave up 4 bases and J gave up 9 bases; unmatched junction bases: 8. Looked up from germline, CDR1 is GTSNPN and CDR2 is SVGIG (reference sequence). The CDR3 extends over 13 amino acids. CDR3 coding DNA: TGTGCCTGGAACCCTCGGACAGGGGGAAGCTACACCTTC. It codes for CAWNPRTGGSYTF.

The chain combines TRBV5-1 with TRBJ2-2, with D tentatively TRBD2 (5 bases). The CDR3 is 15 residues long. Trimming took off 0 bases at V and 1 base at J, with 7 bases between the two ends. Germline CDR1 SGHRS, CDR2 YFSETQ. This CDR3 is CASSLAGMNTGELFF. DNA of the CDR3: TGCGCCAGCAGCTTGGCCGGGATGAACACCGGGGAGCTGTTTTTT.

The chain joins TRBV9 to TRBJ2-3; 16 bases match TRBD2. Trimming removed 2 bases from V and 6 bases from J; junction bases left unmatched: 3. Germline values: CDR1 SGDLS, CDR2 YYNGEE. This CDR3 is 16 amino acids long. The DNA of the CDR3 is TGTGCCAGCAGCGTGGGGACTAGCGGGGGGGCGGATACGCAGTATTTT. Translation: CASSVGTSGGADTQYF.